The 9 T cell receptor beta chains given below trace back to one sample, sequenced in a study of blood T cell repertoires in COVID-19. Measured with immunoSEQ multiplex PCR; TCRdb has only the in-frame clones, and not every one. Of more than 70,000 clones in the sample, roughly nine tenths were seen once. Sample: peripheral blood. The origin of the receptors is a woman between 18 and 29 years old with acute or convalescent COVID-19.

The J gene is TRBJ2-3, the V gene TRBV27; D possibly corresponds to TRBD1 (5 bases). Looked up from germline, CDR1 is MNHEY and CDR2 is SMNVEV (reference sequence). V was cut by 4 bases and J by 6 bases, with 17 bases left in between. The CDR3 consists of 15 residues. The CDR3 region has the DNA TGTGCCAGCAGTTCAGACCGCAGGGTTTCGGATACGCAGTATTTT. As protein: CASSSDRRVSDTQYF.

The chain is built from TRBV18 and TRBJ2-1, with D perhaps matching TRBD1 (6 bases). The CDR3 runs 16 residues. Germline CDR1 and CDR2: KGHSH and LQKENI. V was cut by 3 bases and J by 2 bases, with 14 bases left in between. The CDR3 DNA reads as TGTGCCAGCTCACCCGCGGGCAGGGGCACCTACAATGAGCAGTTCTTC. This gives the protein CASSPAGRGTYNEQFF. The full variable domain, its missing parts supplied by reference TRBV18 and TRBJ2-1, is NAGVMQNPRHLVRRRGQEARLRCSPMKGHSHVYWYRQLPEEGLKFMVYLQKENIIDESGMPKERFSAEFPKEGPSILRIQQVVRGDSAAYFCASSPAGRGTYNEQFFGPGTRLTVL.

The DNA of the CDR3 is TGTGCCAGCAGTTACCAGGGACAGGGTGGGACTGAAGCTTTCTTT. Translating it yields CASSYQGQGGTEAFF. The chain has TRBV6-2 or TRBV6-3 and TRBJ1-1, with 9 bases lining up with TRBD1. Germline assignment: CDR1 MNHEY and CDR2 SVGEGT. The V gene end was trimmed by 2 bases and the J gene end by 5 bases; junction bases not matched to a gene: 6. The CDR3 is 15 amino acids.

The chain has TRBV5-1 and TRBJ1-4; 8 nucleotides match TRBD1. Germline V CDR1 and CDR2: SGHRS, YFSETQ. The V segment lost 4 bases and the J segment 5 bases; nucleotides outside the gene matches: 7. There are 15 residues in the CDR3. As DNA, the CDR3 is TGCGCCAGCAGCCCCACGACAGGGGCGAATGAAAAACTGTTTTTT. It is translated as CASSPTTGANEKLFF.

The V call is TRBV3-1 (or the pseudogene TRBV3-2), the J call TRBJ2-5, with TRBD2 matching over 9 bases. Per the germline V gene, CDR1 is LGHDT and CDR2 is YNNKEL (reference sequence). This CDR3 contains 15 residues. Germline trimming cut 0 bases from V and 5 bases from J; bases unmatched to any gene: 4. In nucleotides, the CDR3 is TGTGCCAGCAGCCAAGATCTAGCGGGGTATGAGACCCAGTACTTC. Translating it yields CASSQDLAGYETQYF.

The rearrangement uses TRBV2 and TRBJ1-1; a weak D match, TRBD1 (5 bases). CDR1 SNHLY and CDR2 FYNNEI come from the germline V gene. The CDR3 consists of 17 residues. V was pared by 3 bases and J by 0 bases, with 17 bases between. The CDR3 coding sequence is TGTGCCAGCAGTGATGGGGGGATGGGCCGAATGAACACTGAAGCTTTCTTT. Translating it yields CASSDGGMGRMNTEAFF.

The chain uses TRBV14 and TRBJ2-5; 7 bases agree with TRBD1. CDR1 and CDR2 (germline): SGHDN, FVKESK. CDR3 length: 14 amino acids. After removal of 2 bases from V and 5 bases from J, the junction contained 5 bases not matched to a gene. The CDR3 DNA sequence: TGTGCCAGCAGCCAATTGCAGGGGGAGGAGACCCAGTACTTC. This translates into CASSQLQGEETQYF.

As DNA, the CDR3 is TGTGCCAGCAGCAAAAAATGGAGGGGGACAGAGCTTCGTAACACCGGGGAGCTGTTTTTT. Amino acid sequence: CASSKKWRGTELRNTGELFF. The J gene is TRBJ2-2, the V gene TRBV21-1; TRBD1 reflects the table's D call only, with no check against the DNA. TRBV21-1 constitutes a pseudogene. CDR3 size: 20 residues.

V usage is TRBV24-1 and J usage is TRBJ2-1; 11 bases fit TRBD2. V lost 3 bases, J lost 7 bases, and 13 bases stayed unmatched. Germline lookup yields CDR1 KGHDR and CDR2 SFDVKD. This CDR3 spans 18 amino acids. DNA of the CDR3: TGTGCCACCAGTGATCCCACCCCGTCTAGCGGGGGGCCAAATGAGCAGTTCTTC. Its protein product is CATSDPTPSSGGPNEQFF.